Shown below are 32 T cell receptor beta chains from a single sample sequenced in a study of cytomegalovirus exposure and HLA in healthy donors. Clones were read by immunoSEQ multiplex PCR, and TCRdb kept only the in-frame ones, dropping some. The table has some 66,000 clones, 97% seen once. The sample comprised PBMCs. All receptors come from a woman aged 18-29 years in good health and CMV-seropositive.

CDR3 sequence: CASSPGQGGYNEQFF. The CDR3, as DNA: TGTGCCAGCAGCCCCGGACAAGGGGGCTACAATGAGCAGTTCTTC. The chain links TRBV7-3 to TRBJ2-1, with D maybe TRBD1 (6 bases). Germline CDR1 and CDR2: SGHTA and FQGTGA. With 5 bases removed from V and 3 bases from J, the gap between germline ends came to 14 bases. The CDR3 is 15 amino acids.

The chain is built from TRBV7-9 and TRBJ2-3, with 8 bases lining up with TRBD2. This CDR3 comprises 17 residues. Germline CDR1 is SEHNR and CDR2 is FQNEAQ (reference sequence). The V segment lost 5 bases and the J segment 5 bases; nucleotides outside the gene matches: 15. In DNA, the CDR3 is TGTGCCAGCAGCCTCTCCCTCACTAGCGGCCAAGGAGATACGCAGTATTTT. It codes for CASSLSLTSGQGDTQYF.

CDR3 loop: CASSANLTSGRVGGEQFF. CDR3 DNA: TGTGCCAGCAGCGCCAACCTGACTAGCGGGAGGGTGGGAGGTGAGCAGTTCTTC. J is TRBJ2-1 and V is TRBV9, with 14 bases that match TRBD2. CDR3 size: 18 residues. Looked up from germline, CDR1 is SGDLS and CDR2 is YYNGEE. Unmatched junction bases numbered 14, after V lost 3 bases and J lost 9 bases.

The chain has TRBV5-4 and TRBJ2-1, with TRBD2 matching over 7 bases. CDR3 size: 16 residues. The V gene's germline CDR1 is SGHNT and CDR2 YYREEE (reference sequence). The trim removed 4 bases at V and 7 bases at J, leaving 14 bases unmatched. The CDR3 loop is CASSQSRTRGGNEQFF. The CDR3 DNA is TGTGCCAGCAGCCAAAGTAGGACTAGGGGAGGAAATGAGCAGTTCTTC.

The chain joins TRBV9 to TRBJ1-1; no clear D gene. The germline gives CDR1 SGDLS, CDR2 YYNGEE. This CDR3 region has 15 residues. V gave up 4 bases and J gave up 4 bases, with 17 bases separating them. The CDR3 sequence is CASSPGGDWSTEAFF. CDR3 in DNA: TGTGCCAGCAGCCCAGGAGGCGATTGGAGCACTGAAGCTTTCTTT.

This clone has a single count. This chain uses TRBV5-4 with TRBJ2-3; 7 nucleotides line up with TRBD2. Germline lookup yields CDR1 SGHNT and CDR2 YYREEE (reference sequence). V shed 0 bases, J shed 1 base, and the junction held 8 bases outside the gene matches. The CDR3 runs 17 residues. The CDR3 reads CASSLESGGSRTDTQYF. CDR3 sequence (DNA): TGTGCCAGCAGCTTGGAATCGGGCGGGAGTCGCACAGATACGCAGTATTTT.

The chain links TRBV18 to TRBJ2-3; D is unresolved. This CDR3 comprises 15 residues. The V gene lost 0 bases and the J gene lost 1 base, with 8 bases spanning the gap. Germline CDR1 is KGHSH and CDR2 is LQKENI. As DNA, the CDR3 is TGTGCCAGCTCACCACCTAACGAGGGCACAGATACGCAGTATTTT. This translates into CASSPPNEGTDTQYF.

The chain uses TRBV19 and TRBJ1-2, with 7 positions matching TRBD1. This CDR3 region has 13 residues. Germline CDR1 is LNHDA and CDR2 is SQIVND (reference sequence). Trimming cost V 4 bases and J 8 bases; bases outside gene matches: 7. DNA for the CDR3: TGTGCCAGTAGTACCGGACAGGTCGGAGGCTACACCTTC. Protein: CASSTGQVGGYTF.

This clone was recorded only once. The rearrangement links TRBV5-1 to TRBJ2-1; 11 bases fit TRBD2. Trimming removed 6 bases from V and 4 bases from J; junction bases left unmatched: 9. The germline V gene encodes CDR1 SGHRS and CDR2 YFSETQ. The CDR3 extends over 16 amino acids. CDR3 in amino acids: CASTLTSGDRYNEQFF. In DNA form, the CDR3 reads TGCGCCAGCACCCTGACTAGCGGGGACCGATACAATGAGCAGTTCTTC.

The chain couples TRBV5-4 to TRBJ2-2; D might be TRBD1 (6 bases). This CDR3 contains 15 residues. V lost 3 bases, J lost 4 bases, and 13 bases lay in between. Germline loops: CDR1 SGHNT, CDR2 YYREEE (reference sequence). The CDR3 nucleotides are TGTGCCAGCAGCTCCACAGGGCTCCGCACCGGGGAGCTGTTTTTT. Translated: CASSSTGLRTGELFF.

V usage is TRBV2 and J usage is TRBJ1-2, with D possibly TRBD1 on 5 matching bases. The CDR3 is 15 amino acids. Germline V gene lookup returns CDR1 SNHLY and CDR2 FYNNEI. Trimming left V 6 bases short and J 4 bases short, with 18 bases between. CDR3 sequence reads: CASRILRQTTYGYTF. CDR3 nucleotide sequence: TGTGCCAGCAGGATACTAAGACAGACCACCTATGGCTACACCTTC.

This chain connects TRBV10-1 to TRBJ2-5, with D possibly being TRBD1 (6 bases). The DNA end is a closer match to TRBJ2-7, so the J assignment may be wrong. The CDR3 consists of 15 residues. The germline gives CDR1 WNHNN, CDR2 SYGVQD (reference sequence). The CDR3 DNA reads as TGCGCCAGCAGTGCGGACAGAATGCGCTCCTACGAGCAGTACTTC. The encoded protein is CASSADRMRSYEQYF.

The rearrangement links TRBV19 to TRBJ1-1; 7 bases line up with TRBD1. CDR3 size: 14 residues. J gave up 0 bases and V 6 bases, and 4 bases lay outside the gene matches. Germline lookup yields CDR1 LNHDA and CDR2 SQIVND (reference sequence). The CDR3 sequence is CASSVQGVNTEAFF. The DNA of the CDR3 is TGTGCCAGTAGCGTTCAGGGGGTGAACACTGAAGCTTTCTTT. The full variable domain, its missing parts supplied by reference TRBV19 and TRBJ1-1, is DGGITQSPKYLFRKEGQNVTLSCEQNLNHDAMYWYRQDPGQGLRLIYYSQIVNDFQKGDIAEGYSVSREKKESFPLTVTSAQKNPTAFYLCASSVQGVNTEAFFGQGTRLTVV.

This chain connects TRBV6-5 to TRBJ1-2; TRBD1 is a possible D gene (5 bases). CDR1 and CDR2 from the germline V gene are MNHEY and SVGAGI. The CDR3 extends over 14 amino acids. Between the trimmed V and J ends, which lost 0 bases and 3 bases, there was a span of 8 bases. The DNA for the CDR3 is TGTGCCAGCAGTTACTCGGAGACAGACTATGGCTACACCTTC. Protein sequence: CASSYSETDYGYTF.

The rearrangement joins TRBV6-1 to TRBJ2-7, with a possible D match to TRBD2 (6 bases). V was trimmed by 4 bases and J by 2 bases, leaving 18 bases between them. The CDR3 is made up of 16 amino acids. CDR1 is MNHNS and CDR2 is SASEGT in the germline V gene. CDR3 DNA sequence: TGTGCCAGCAGTGGTAGCGGAATTACCCCACCCTACGAGCAGTACTTC. Its protein is CASSGSGITPPYEQYF.

The V gene is TRBV10-1, the J gene TRBJ1-1, with D unresolved. The CDR3 consists of 15 residues. V gave up 3 bases and J gave up 3 bases, with 14 bases separating them. Germline CDR1 and CDR2: WNHNN and SYGVQD (reference sequence). The CDR3 nucleotides are TGCGCCAGCAGTGATCACAGCGGGGATGACACTGAAGCTTTCTTT. Translated: CASSDHSGDDTEAFF.

J is TRBJ2-2 and V is TRBV4-2; no clear D. The CDR3 covers 15 residues. Germline V gene sequence: CDR1 LGHNA, CDR2 YNFKEQ. V lost 2 bases and J lost 7, with 14 bases in between. CDR3 in DNA: TGTGCCAGCAGCCAAAGAGAAACTAATGGCGGGGAGCTGTTTTTT. Translation gives CASSQRETNGGELFF.

V is TRBV27 and J is TRBJ1-1, with D hard to call. V shed 6 bases and J shed 4 bases, with 12 bases lying between them. The CDR3 extends over 13 amino acids. The germline gives CDR1 MNHEY, CDR2 SMNVEV (reference sequence). Here the CDR3 reads CASSPRGGTEAFF. The CDR3 DNA follows: TGTGCCAGCAGCCCACGCGGCGGCACTGAAGCTTTCTTT.

The chain recombines TRBV7-9 with TRBJ2-7; 11 positions match TRBD2. Germline V gene data show CDR1 as SEHNR and CDR2 as FQNEAQ (reference sequence). The CDR3 is 15 residues long. With 5 bases clipped from V and 9 bases from J, the junction kept 12 bases outside the gene matches. Here the CDR3 reads CASSARGLAVAGQYF. The CDR3 DNA reads as TGTGCCAGCAGCGCACGGGGACTAGCGGTGGCGGGGCAGTACTTC. Drawing the rest from reference TRBV7-9 and TRBJ2-7, the complete variable domain is DTGVSQNPRHKITKRGQNVTFRCDPISEHNRLYWYRQTLGQGPEFLTYFQNEAQLEKSRLLSDRFSAERPKGSFSTLEIQRTEQGDSAMYLCASSARGLAVAGQYFGPGTRLTVT.

The chain combines TRBV9 with TRBJ2-7, with TRBD2 matching over 10 bases. Trimming cost V 0 bases and J 4 bases; bases outside gene matches: 4. This CDR3 region has 15 residues. Germline V gene data show CDR1 as SGDLS and CDR2 as YYNGEE. CDR3 sequence: CASSVGASGSYEQYF. As DNA, the CDR3 is TGTGCCAGCAGCGTAGGGGCTAGCGGGAGTTACGAGCAGTACTTC.

This sequence joins TRBV27 and TRBJ2-7; 11 bases line up with TRBD1. V shed 5 bases, J shed 4 bases, and the junction held 4 bases outside the gene matches. CDR1 MNHEY and CDR2 SMNVEV come from the germline V gene (reference sequence). This CDR3 region has 14 residues. The CDR3 reads CASSGTGGLYEQYF. The DNA of the CDR3 is TGTGCCAGCAGTGGGACAGGGGGTTTGTACGAGCAGTACTTC.

The chain recombines TRBV5-5 with TRBJ2-5; TRBD1 agrees at 12 bases. In germline, CDR1 is SGHKS, CDR2 YYEKEE (reference sequence). With V trimmed by 3 bases and J by 2 bases, 5 bases remained unmatched. This CDR3 has 16 residues. The CDR3 spells CASSYGTGGWQETQYF. The CDR3 DNA reads as TGTGCCAGCAGCTATGGGACAGGGGGCTGGCAAGAGACCCAGTACTTC.

The chain links TRBV19 to TRBJ1-1; no clear D. Trimming removed 6 bases at V and 0 bases at J, with 11 bases between. The germline V gene has CDR1 LNHDA and CDR2 SQIVND (reference sequence). The CDR3 covers 14 residues. The CDR3 protein is CASRRVLMNTEAFF. The CDR3 nucleotides read TGTGCCAGTAGGAGAGTTCTCATGAACACTGAAGCTTTCTTT.

The gene calls are TRBV19 and TRBJ2-7; D possibly corresponds to TRBD1 (5 bases). This CDR3 spans 13 amino acids. V lost 3 bases and J 3 bases, leaving 9 bases between the germline ends. Germline assignment: CDR1 LNHDA and CDR2 SQIVND (reference sequence). CDR3 nucleotides: TGTGCCAGTAGTATGGGGCAGAGCTACGAGCAGTACTTC. It codes for CASSMGQSYEQYF.

The chain combines TRBV27 with TRBJ2-1; possible D gene TRBD2, 6 bases. V lost 5 bases and J 8 bases, leaving 10 bases between the germline ends. The CDR3 runs to 12 residues. Germline CDR1 MNHEY, CDR2 SMNVEV (reference sequence). The CDR3 bases are TGTGCCAGCAGTACCCGGGACTATGAGCAGTTCTTC. Amino acid sequence: CASSTRDYEQFF.

The chain links TRBV11-2 to TRBJ2-5, with D perhaps matching TRBD2 (5 bases). V was pared by 4 bases and J by 3 bases, with 12 bases between. The CDR3 covers 14 residues. Looked up from germline, CDR1 is SGHAT and CDR2 is FQNNGV. CDR3 nucleotides: TGTGCCAGCAGCTCCGGACTCGTTGAAGAGACCCAGTACTTC. It translates to CASSSGLVEETQYF.

The chain recombines TRBV28 with TRBJ2-2; D is undetermined. The CDR3 has 13 residues. Germline CDR1 MDHEN, CDR2 SYDVKM. Between the trimmed V and J ends, which lost 7 bases and 6 bases, there was a span of 12 bases. The CDR3 coding sequence is TGTGCCAGCACCTCCGGGTTGCCCGGGGAGCTGTTTTTT. Its protein product is CASTSGLPGELFF.

The chain uses TRBV29-1 and TRBJ2-1; D not certain. Trimming pared 3 bases from V and 1 base from J, leaving 7 bases between. The length of the CDR3 is 13 residues. CDR1 is SQVTM and CDR2 is ANQGSEA in the germline V gene. CDR3 coding DNA: TGCAGCGTTGACAGGCCGTCCTACAATGAGCAGTTCTTC. It yields the protein CSVDRPSYNEQFF.

This clone appeared a single time. The V call is TRBV5-8, the J call TRBJ2-3; D gene unclear. This CDR3 comprises 14 residues. CDR1 and CDR2 (germline): SGHTS, YDEGEE. V lost 1 base and J lost 4, with 10 bases in between. The CDR3 sequence: CASSLRVLPDTQYF. The CDR3 DNA reads as TGTGCCAGCAGCTTGCGGGTTTTACCAGATACGCAGTATTTT.

The chain employs TRBV19 and TRBJ2-6; 8 bases are a match to TRBD1. CDR3 length equals 18 residues. Germline trimming cut 3 bases from V and 5 bases from J; bases unmatched to any gene: 12. Per germline, CDR1 LNHDA and CDR2 SQIVND (reference sequence). The DNA of the CDR3 is TGTGCCAGTAGTATGATGGCAGGGGGCCCTGTCTGGGCCAACGTCCTGACTTTC. It yields the protein CASSMMAGGPVWANVLTF.

The rearrangement links TRBV7-2 to TRBJ1-5; D might be TRBD1 (5 bases). The CDR3 totals 14 residues. Germline values: CDR1 SGHTA, CDR2 FQGNSA. V was trimmed by 7 bases and J by 2 bases, leaving 12 bases between them. The CDR3 DNA reads TGTGCCAGCACCTCGGGGGATGGCAATCAGCCCCAGCATTTT. Translating it yields CASTSGDGNQPQHF.

This chain links TRBV2 with TRBJ1-2; a possible D gene is TRBD1 (6 bases). The CDR3 totals 14 residues. Trimming pared 4 bases from V and 0 bases from J, leaving 9 bases between. From germline, CDR1 is SNHLY and CDR2 FYNNEI. The CDR3 sequence: CASSVGTPNYGYTF. The CDR3 DNA is TGTGCCAGCAGTGTCGGGACACCTAACTATGGCTACACCTTC.